The clone carrying this T cell receptor (beta chain) appeared many times. As originally analysed: Estimation of nucleated cell counts relied on the amplification of reference gene primers. The data were produced by immunoSEQ multiplex PCR, yet TCRdb's version contains in-frame clones alone and is incomplete. The V and J calls and clone size are taken from that table; D and trimming were inferred from the DNA. Of 200,000 to 300,000 clones listed, under 85% were seen once; the top ten hold less than 6.5%. This record belongs to a study of blood T cell repertoires in COVID-19. Study at large: The samples span acute and convalescent COVID-19 from the United States, Italy and Spain. T cells, B-cell-depleted T cells, or PBMCs supplied cDNA or gDNA.

The germline CDR1 and CDR2 sequences are SEHNR and FQNEAQ (reference sequence). Trimming removed 3 bases at V and 4 bases at J, with 9 bases between. This CDR3 comprises 13 residues. The rearrangement uses TRBV7-9 and TRBJ1-2; D perhaps matches TRBD1 (5 bases). The TCR was taken from a human donor in a cohort sampled during active COVID-19. The sequenced sample consisted of peripheral blood. The CDR3 sequence is CASSLGGIYGYTF. The DNA for the CDR3 is TGTGCCAGCAGCTTGGGGGGAATCTATGGCTACACCTTC.